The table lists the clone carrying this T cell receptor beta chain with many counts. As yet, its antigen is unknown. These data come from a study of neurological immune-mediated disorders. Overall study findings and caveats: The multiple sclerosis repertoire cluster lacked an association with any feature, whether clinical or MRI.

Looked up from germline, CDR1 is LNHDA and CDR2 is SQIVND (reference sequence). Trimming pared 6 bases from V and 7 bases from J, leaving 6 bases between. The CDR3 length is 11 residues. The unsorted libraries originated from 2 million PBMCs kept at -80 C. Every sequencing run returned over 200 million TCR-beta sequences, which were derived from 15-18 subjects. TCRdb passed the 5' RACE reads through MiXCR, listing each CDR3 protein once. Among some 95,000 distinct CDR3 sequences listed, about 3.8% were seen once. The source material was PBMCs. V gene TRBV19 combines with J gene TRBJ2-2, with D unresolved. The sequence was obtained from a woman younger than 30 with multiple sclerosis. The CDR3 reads CASSSIGELFF. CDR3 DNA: TGTGCCAGTAGCTCGATCGGGGAGCTGTTTTTT.